The 2 T cell receptor beta chains below all came from one sample that was sequenced in a study of blood T cells in healthy people across ages. A second about 6 to 12 cycle PCR used barcoded and J-beta primers. TCRdb reprocessed the 5' RACE reads via MiXCR and lists one record per CDR3 protein. The table records over 700,000 distinct CDR3 sequences, approximately 53% of them present only once. Sequenced input: blood. The source of these receptors is a man older than 75 in good health.

About this clonotype itself: This sequence may be a read error, since a much larger clone differs from it by one base. J is TRBJ2-5 and V is TRBV29-1; 7 nucleotides align to TRBD2. V lost 3 bases, J lost 11 bases, and 15 bases stayed unmatched. The length of the CDR3 is 14 residues. Germline loops: CDR1 SQVTM, CDR2 ANQGSEA. This CDR3 reads CSVDGRGTGNEQYF. The CDR3 bases are TGCAGCGTTGATGGGAGGGGTACGGGCAATGAGCAGTACTTC. Using reference TRBV29-1 and TRBJ2-5 for the parts outside the CDR3, the full variable domain is SAVISQKPSRDICQRGTSLTIQCQVDSQVTMMFWYRQQPGQSLTLIATANQGSEATYESGFVIDKFPISRPNLTFSTLTVSNMSPEDSSIYLCSVDGRGTGNEQYFGPGTRLLVL.

The chain recombines TRBV18 with TRBJ2-5; D possibly corresponds to TRBD1 (5 bases). There are 13 residues in the CDR3. Between the trimmed V and J ends, which lost 3 bases and 7 bases, there was a span of 12 bases. Germline V gene lookup returns CDR1 KGHSH and CDR2 LQKENI. The CDR3 spells CASSPTVSRTQYF. The CDR3 nucleotides are TGTGCCAGCTCACCGACAGTTTCCCGGACCCAGTACTTC.